The T cell receptor (beta chain) described here comes from a study of blood T cell repertoires in COVID-19. Background on the study: There were acute and convalescent COVID-19 samples, and they came from the United States, Italy and Spain.

The repertoire was sequenced with immunoSEQ multiplex PCR; TCRdb's copy has only in-frame clones and lacks some. The repertoire holds under 300,000 clones, with roughly 88% as singletons. Germline V gene lookup returns CDR1 SGHTA and CDR2 FQGNSA. This CDR3 region has 13 residues. Between the trimmed V and J ends, which lost 4 bases and 2 bases, there was a span of 8 bases. The TCR was taken from a woman aged 35 to 49 who had recovered from COVID-19. The V call is TRBV7-2, the J call TRBJ2-5, with unresolved D. The sequenced sample was peripheral blood. The CDR3 DNA is TGTGCCAGCAGCTGGAGAACGCAAGAGACCCAGTACTTC. This codes for CASSWRTQETQYF.